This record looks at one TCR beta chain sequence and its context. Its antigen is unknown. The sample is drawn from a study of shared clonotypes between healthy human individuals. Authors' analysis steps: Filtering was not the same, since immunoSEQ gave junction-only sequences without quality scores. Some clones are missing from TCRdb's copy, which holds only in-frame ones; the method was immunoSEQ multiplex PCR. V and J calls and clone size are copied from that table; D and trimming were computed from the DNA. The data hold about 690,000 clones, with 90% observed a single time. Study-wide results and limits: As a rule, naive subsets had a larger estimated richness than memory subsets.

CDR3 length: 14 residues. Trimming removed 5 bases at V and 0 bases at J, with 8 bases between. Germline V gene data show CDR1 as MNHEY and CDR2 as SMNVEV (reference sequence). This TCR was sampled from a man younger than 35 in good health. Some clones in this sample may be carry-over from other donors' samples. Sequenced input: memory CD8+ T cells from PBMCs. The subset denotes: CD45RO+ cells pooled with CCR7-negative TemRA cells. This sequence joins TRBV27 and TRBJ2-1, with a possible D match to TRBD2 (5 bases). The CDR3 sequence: CASSGRSSYNEQFF. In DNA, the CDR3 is TGTGCCAGCAGTGGGAGAAGCTCCTACAATGAGCAGTTCTTC.